This is a list of T cell receptor beta chains from one sample in a study of T-cell reconstitution after alpha-beta-depleted transplantation in children. From the PCR reads, TCRdb called clonotypes with MiXCR, one entry per CDR3 protein. The table lists about 16,000 distinct CDR3 sequences, around 7.7% of them singletons. Here the sequenced sample was PBMCs, mostly from graft donor cells, taken 60 days after TCRalphabeta/CD19-depleted stem cell transplant. These receptors all come from a boy younger than two who had a stem cell transplant for Wiskott-Aldrich syndrome, so the T cells may come from the graft donor. Each CDR3 is given with its conserved first and last residue. The order of the fields is D gene, V gene, clone size, J gene, CDR3 DNA, CDR3 protein. D genes are given only for firm matches. Size is stated for part of the rows, as once, few or many counts, or as a class when the clone is expanded.

>NA|TRBV28|NA|TRBJ2-7
TGTGCCAGCAGTTTACGAGCCACCTACGAGCAGTACTTC
CASSLRATYEQYF
>NA|TRBV20-1|many|TRBJ1-6
TGCAGTGCTAGACCAGGACAGTTTAATTCACCCCTCCACTTT
CSARPGQFNSPLHF
>TRBD2|TRBV3-1|NA|TRBJ2-1
TGTGCCAGCAGCGAAGACTCCCCGGGACTAGCGGGAATAAATGAGCAGTTCTTC
CASSEDSPGLAGINEQFF
>NA|TRBV29-1|NA|TRBJ1-4
TGCAGCGTGATATGGGGAGGGGGTGAAAAACTGTTTTTT
CSVIWGGGEKLFF
>NA|TRBV2|few|TRBJ2-2
TGTGCCAGCAGACTAGTGAGTGGCACCGGGGAGCTGTTTTTT
CASRLVSGTGELFF
>NA|TRBV28|many|TRBJ1-2
TGTGCCAGCAGGCTTTCGGACTCTGTCTACACCTTC
CASRLSDSVYTF
>TRBD1|TRBV7-9|many|TRBJ2-3
TGTGCCAGCAGCCTAGACAGGGCCCCCACAGATACGCAGTATTTT
CASSLDRAPTDTQYF
>NA|TRBV29-1|many|TRBJ2-1
TGCAGCGTTGACGCAGGAGTAATTTACAATGAGCAGTTCTTC
CSVDAGVIYNEQFF
>NA|TRBV6-1|many|TRBJ2-6
TGTGCCAGCAGAAGTAGGTCTGGGGCCAACGTCCTGACTTTC
CASRSRSGANVLTF
>NA|TRBV5-1|many|TRBJ1-1
TGCGCTTCGTCGGGAGGGGTTCTCACTGAAGCTTTCTTT
CASSGGVLTEAFF
>NA|TRBV6-5|NA|TRBJ1-6
TGTGCCAGCAACCACGACAGCGCGCTACCCGGACCCCTCCACTTT
CASNHDSALPGPLHF
>NA|TRBV27|NA|TRBJ1-6
TGTGCCAGCAGTTTAAGAACGTCAGGGGCCTGCAAGGCACCCCTCCACTTT
CASSLRTSGACKAPLHF
>NA|TRBV27|once|TRBJ1-5
TGTGCTAGCGGTTTGTACGGGACTGACAATCAGCCCCAGCATTTT
CASGLYGTDNQPQHF
>TRBD1|TRBV12-3/TRBV12-4|NA|TRBJ1-2
TGTGCCAGCAGGACAGGGGGCTCTGGCTACACCTTC
CASRTGGSGYTF
>NA|TRBV9|many|TRBJ2-7
TGTGCCAGCAGCGTAGGCGAGCAGTACTTC
CASSVGEQYF
>TRBD2|TRBV13|NA|TRBJ2-7
TGTGCCAGCAGCTCCCTGAGGAGGGGACTAGCGTTCTACGAGCAGTACTTC
CASSSLRRGLAFYEQYF
>NA|TRBV5-1|many|TRBJ2-6
TGCGCCAGCAGCTTGTATTCTGGGGCCAACGTCCTGACTTTC
CASSLYSGANVLTF
>NA|TRBV7-2|many|TRBJ1-2
TGTGCCAGCAGCTTAAACCCCCCGACAAGCGCCTATGGCTACACCTTC
CASSLNPPTSAYGYTF
>TRBD2|TRBV12-3/TRBV12-4|NA|TRBJ2-7
TGTGCCAGCAGTTTAGTACTAGCGGGATTAAGTGGCGAGCAGTACTTC
CASSLVLAGLSGEQYF
>NA|TRBV12-3/TRBV12-4|few|TRBJ2-2
TGTGCCAGCACCCAACCTTGGGGGGCGCAGGGCACCGGGGAGCTGTTTTTT
CASTQPWGAQGTGELFF
>NA|TRBV5-1|many|TRBJ2-5
TGCGCCAGCAGCCCGGGATTACAAGAGACCCAGTACTTC
CASSPGLQETQYF
>TRBD2|TRBV3-1|NA|TRBJ2-3
TGTGCCAGCAGCCCGTGGGCTAGCGGCACTGGCACAGATACGCAGTATTTT
CASSPWASGTGTDTQYF
>NA|TRBV20-1|many|TRBJ2-5
TGCAGTGCCCTCCGGTCACAAGAGACCCAGTACTTC
CSALRSQETQYF
>TRBD2|TRBV14|few|TRBJ2-7
TGTGCCAGCAGCCTACCCTTTGGGGCGGGAGGCTCCTACGAGCAGTACTTC
CASSLPFGAGGSYEQYF
>NA|TRBV11-2|many|TRBJ2-3
TGTGCCAGCAGCTTCGCGGAGCGCACAGATACGCAGTATTTT
CASSFAERTDTQYF
>NA|TRBV12-3/TRBV12-4|many|TRBJ1-1
TGTGCCAGCAGCCCACAGGGTGAGAGCACTGAAGCTTTCTTT
CASSPQGESTEAFF
>TRBD2|TRBV7-7|NA|TRBJ2-1
TGTGCCAGCAGCCCGGGACTAGCGGGCCGCAATGAGCAGTTCTTC
CASSPGLAGRNEQFF
>TRBD2|TRBV5-1|many|TRBJ2-3
TGCGCCAGCAGCTCGGGAGGCAGCCCCCCTAGCACAGATACGCAGTATTTT
CASSSGGSPPSTDTQYF
>TRBD1|TRBV7-9|few|TRBJ1-2
TGTGCCAGCAGCTCCAAGGCCGAGGGGGCCAGAGGCGGCTACACCTTC
CASSSKAEGARGGYTF
>NA|TRBV7-9|NA|TRBJ2-1
TGTGCCAGCAGCTTAGTTGGGACGGGCAAGTACAATGAGCAGTTCTTC
CASSLVGTGKYNEQFF
>NA|TRBV20-1|many|TRBJ2-3
TGCAGTGCTAGACCGTGGGATGGGTCGGATACGCAGTATTTT
CSARPWDGSDTQYF
>TRBD1|TRBV28|medium-sized|TRBJ1-6
TGTGCCAGCGGATCCGGACAGGGGGCCAATTCACCCCTCCACTTT
CASGSGQGANSPLHF
>TRBD1|TRBV20-1|many|TRBJ2-1
TGCAGTGCTCCCCGACAGGGCGTGGTAGATGAGCAGTTCTTC
CSAPRQGVVDEQFF
>NA|TRBV20-1|many|TRBJ2-1
TGCAGTGCTCCGGAACGGGGGGTAGGGGGCTACAATGAGCAGTTCTTC
CSAPERGVGGYNEQFF
>NA|TRBV4-3|medium-sized|TRBJ2-3
TGCGCCAGCAGCCAAGATACGGTTACAGATACGCAGTATTTT
CASSQDTVTDTQYF
>NA|TRBV19|many|TRBJ1-5
TGTGCCAGCAGGGATCCGGGGAATCAGCCCCAGCATTTT
CASRDPGNQPQHF
>TRBD1|TRBV6-5|many|TRBJ1-2
TGTGCCAGCAGATCGGGACAGGGGAGCTATGGCTACACCTTC
CASRSGQGSYGYTF